The subject of this entry is one TCR beta chain. Its target is unknown. The data are from a study of memory CD4+ T cells and cytomegalovirus serostatus. Study-level information: Of the healthy Belgian adults, several were CMV seropositive and about 24 seronegative. Overall study results and limits: The CMV-associated TCR signature appears largely within the CD4+ memory repertoire. CMV serostatus prediction reached median AUC approximately 0.96, or 0.89 with US-trained model.

Single viable CD3+CD4+CD8-CD45RO+ cells were sorted as the memory CD4+ T cells. Positive selection with CD4 microbeads enriched total CD4+ T cells. Germline CDR1 GTSNPN, CDR2 SVGIG (reference sequence). The CDR3 loop spans 11 amino acids. Trimming pared 4 bases from V and 1 base from J, leaving 4 bases between. Clones were sequenced by immunoSEQ multiplex PCR, and TCRdb holds only the in-frame ones, with some missing. The table shows under 100,000 clones, with over 80% occurring only once. V and J are TRBV30 and TRBJ2-5; D ambiguous. The sequenced sample was memory CD4+ T cells from blood. The clonotype originates from an adult in good health and CMV-seronegative. This chain's CDR3 is CAWTGQETQYF. The CDR3 nucleotides are TGTGCCTGGACAGGCCAAGAGACCCAGTACTTC.